The 23 T cell receptor beta chains presented below share a single source sample, sequenced in a study of blood T cell repertoires in COVID-19. Data came from immunoSEQ multiplex PCR; TCRdb stores just in-frame clones and leaves some out. The sample has 140,000 or so clones; 70% to 90% are singletons. The sequenced sample was peripheral blood. All receptors come from a human donor with acute or convalescent COVID-19. The donor label of this sample is uncertain.

The chain has TRBV4-1 and TRBJ2-4; 7 nucleotides agree with TRBD2. CDR1 MGHRA and CDR2 YSYEKL come from the germline V gene. V shed 4 bases and J 5 bases; nucleotides not matched to a gene: 11. This CDR3 is 16 amino acids long. CDR3 bases: TGCGCCAGCAGCCGAAGCGCCGGACTAGGAGAAAACATTCAGTACTTC. It is translated as CASSRSAGLGENIQYF.

The V and J genes are TRBV18 and TRBJ1-4, with D tentatively TRBD1 (5 bases). The germline CDR1 and CDR2 sequences are KGHSH and LQKENI. The CDR3 loop spans 13 amino acids. The V gene lost 3 bases and the J gene lost 11 bases, with 13 bases spanning the gap. CDR3 region: CASSPAGRGKLFF. CDR3 DNA sequence: TGTGCCAGCTCACCGGCGGGACGAGGGAAACTGTTTTTT.

This clone has just a few counts. The V call is TRBV9, the J call TRBJ2-1, with 11 positions matching TRBD2. Germline V gives CDR1 SGDLS, CDR2 YYNGEE. V lost 0 bases, J lost 5 bases, and 7 bases stayed unmatched. The CDR3 loop spans 17 amino acids. CDR3 residues: CASSVGLTSGADNEQFF. The CDR3 nucleotides read TGTGCCAGCAGCGTAGGTTTGACTAGCGGGGCCGACAATGAGCAGTTCTTC.

The gene calls are TRBV3-1 (or the pseudogene TRBV3-2) and TRBJ1-6, with TRBD1 identical over 8 bases. Looked up from germline, CDR1 is LGHDT and CDR2 is YNNKEL (reference sequence). The CDR3 sequence is 16 residues long. V dropped 4 bases and J dropped 7; count of bases not matched to a gene: 9. The CDR3 here is CASSLRTGIINSPLHF. DNA of the CDR3: TGTGCCAGCAGCCTGCGGACAGGGATAATAAATTCACCCCTCCACTTT.

The chain links TRBV12-3 or TRBV12-4 to TRBJ2-7; D is ambiguous. There are 13 residues in the CDR3. The ends were cut back, 3 bases at V and 5 bases at J, with 11 bases in the middle. The CDR3 sequence: CASSFRRLDEQYF. The CDR3 DNA is TGTGCCAGCAGTTTTCGCCGCTTAGACGAGCAGTACTTC.

V and J are TRBV6-5 and TRBJ1-2; maybe TRBD1 (5 bases). The CDR3 spans 11 residues. Germline lookup yields CDR1 MNHEY and CDR2 SVGAGI. V was trimmed by 2 bases and J by 7 bases, leaving 5 bases between them. CDR3 sequence: CASSYRGGYTF. Here the CDR3 DNA reads TGTGCCAGCAGTTACAGGGGTGGCTACACCTTC.

The count of this clone is one. J is TRBJ1-1 and V is TRBV5-4, with unresolved D. Trimming took off 4 bases at V and 3 bases at J, with 19 bases between the two ends. Germline V gene lookup returns CDR1 SGHNT and CDR2 YYREEE (reference sequence). The CDR3 is 16 amino acids. CDR3 loop: CASSTTGPGGHTEAFF. The CDR3 region has the DNA TGTGCCAGCAGCACCACGGGCCCCGGCGGGCACACTGAAGCTTTCTTT.

Note on this clone: Other DNA sequences in this specimen translate into the identical CDR3. V usage is TRBV18 and J usage is TRBJ1-6; 9 positions match TRBD1. With 2 bases clipped from V and 6 bases from J, the junction kept 5 bases outside the gene matches. Looked up from germline, CDR1 is KGHSH and CDR2 is LQKENI. The CDR3 spans 16 residues. The CDR3 region is CASSPIPGQGNSPLHF. As DNA, the CDR3 is TGTGCCAGCTCACCAATACCGGGACAGGGTAATTCACCCCTCCACTTT.

V is TRBV30 and J is TRBJ1-2; possible D gene TRBD1, 5 bases. This CDR3 contains 14 residues. V was cut by 3 bases and J by 6 bases, with 17 bases left in between. Per the germline V gene, CDR1 is GTSNPN and CDR2 is SVGIG (reference sequence). CDR3 DNA sequence: TGTGCCTGGAGGTCAGGGTTCAGCGTCGATGGCTACACCTTC. As protein: CAWRSGFSVDGYTF.

Only a few counts were recorded for this clone. This chain joins TRBV28 and TRBJ1-2; 8 nucleotides agree with TRBD1. Germline CDR1 reads MDHEN; CDR2 reads SYDVKM. Unmatched junction bases numbered 4, after V lost 5 bases and J lost 5 bases. The CDR3 spans 13 residues. CDR3 residues: CASSQTGVYGYTF. The CDR3 DNA follows: TGTGCCAGCAGTCAGACAGGGGTTTATGGCTACACCTTC.

The chain is built from TRBV6-5 and TRBJ1-1; 7 bases align to TRBD1. The V gene's germline CDR1 is MNHEY and CDR2 SVGAGI. The CDR3 loop spans 13 amino acids. V was pared by 8 bases and J by 0 bases, with 3 bases of the junction left unmatched. CDR3 DNA sequence: TGTGCCAGCCAGGGGGACATGAACACTGAAGCTTTCTTT. Translation gives CASQGDMNTEAFF.

The chain couples TRBV5-5 to TRBJ1-4; 9 bases are shared with TRBD1. This CDR3 contains 17 residues. Germline V lookup: CDR1 SGHKS, CDR2 YYEKEE (reference sequence). J was trimmed by 0 bases and V by 7 bases; bases with no gene match: 10. The CDR3 DNA reads as TGTGCCAGCGGCCTGAGGACAGGGGCAGCAACTAATGAAAAACTGTTTTTT. This gives the protein CASGLRTGAATNEKLFF.

The chain carries TRBV19 and TRBJ1-2; TRBD1 agrees at 7 bases. V trimming: 5 bases; J trimming: 8 bases; junction bases outside the gene matches: 8. Germline CDR1 reads LNHDA; CDR2 reads SQIVND (reference sequence). This CDR3 has 13 amino acids. CDR3 DNA: TGTGCCAGTAGTGCAACAGGGGCCCGGGGCTACACCTTC. Protein product: CASSATGARGYTF.

This sequence joins TRBV15 and TRBJ2-3, with D perhaps TRBD1 (5 bases). This CDR3 comprises 16 residues. Trimming pared 0 bases from V and 9 bases from J, leaving 19 bases between. Germline V lookup: CDR1 LNHNV, CDR2 YYDKDF (reference sequence). DNA of the CDR3: TGTGCCACCAGCAGAGATGGGGCGGAAAACCAGGGAACGCAGTATTTT. Translation: CATSRDGAENQGTQYF.

V usage is TRBV18 and J usage is TRBJ1-4, with D possibly matching TRBD1 (6 bases). V gave up 3 bases and J gave up 7 bases, with 12 bases separating them. Germline-derived CDR1 and CDR2 are KGHSH and LQKENI. CDR3 length: 14 residues. CDR3 in amino acids: CASSPEQGGEKLFF. CDR3 nucleotides: TGTGCCAGCTCACCTGAACAGGGCGGTGAAAAACTGTTTTTT.

V gene TRBV7-9 combines with J gene TRBJ1-1, with unresolved D. V dropped 3 bases and J dropped 3 bases, with 14 bases sitting between them. The CDR3 has 15 residues. Looked up from germline, CDR1 is SEHNR and CDR2 is FQNEAQ (reference sequence). The CDR3 nucleotides are TGTGCCAGCAGCTTGTTCAGCGGAGAGGACACTGAAGCTTTCTTT. Protein sequence: CASSLFSGEDTEAFF.

The CDR3 loop is CASSVDVGGINEQFF. In DNA, the CDR3 is TGTGCCAGCAGCGTAGATGTAGGGGGCATCAATGAGCAGTTCTTC. This chain links TRBV9 with TRBJ2-1, with 7 positions matching TRBD1. Germline values: CDR1 SGDLS, CDR2 YYNGEE. The length of the CDR3 is 15 residues. Germline trimming cut 0 bases from V and 6 bases from J; bases unmatched to any gene: 6.

In nucleotides, the CDR3 is TGTGCCAGCAGCGCAAACCCGGGACTAGCGGGGGCCGAGACCCAGTACTTC. This gives the protein CASSANPGLAGAETQYF. The chain carries TRBV9 and TRBJ2-5, with TRBD2 matching 14 bases. The V segment lost 3 bases and the J segment 5 bases; nucleotides outside the gene matches: 9. Germline values: CDR1 SGDLS, CDR2 YYNGEE. The CDR3 sequence is 17 residues long.

This clone was picked up a small number of times. The chain combines TRBV27 with TRBJ1-5; 7 bases are shared with TRBD1. Germline V gene data show CDR1 as MNHEY and CDR2 as SMNVEV (reference sequence). The V segment lost 3 bases and the J segment 1 base; nucleotides outside the gene matches: 3. The CDR3 runs 15 residues. CDR3 in amino acids: CASSFGGQSNQPQHF. CDR3 DNA sequence: TGTGCCAGCAGTTTTGGGGGACAGAGCAATCAGCCCCAGCATTTT.

This clone came up once. V is TRBV21-1 and J is TRBJ1-4; the D call TRBD1 from the table was never checked on the DNA. TRBV21-1 represents a pseudogene. The length of the CDR3 is 13 residues. DNA of the CDR3: TGTGCCAGCCAGCAGGGGTGTCGGGAAAAACTGTTTTTT. Translated, it gives CASQQGCREKLFF.

The rearrangement uses TRBV7-2 and TRBJ2-7, with 7 bases aligning to TRBD2. Germline CDR1 reads SGHTA; CDR2 reads FQGNSA. The ends lost 5 bases at V and 0 bases at J; junction bases unmatched: 7. The CDR3 has 15 residues. As DNA, the CDR3 is TGTGCCAGCAGCCAAACCCGGACTAGCTCCTACGAGCAGTACTTC. The encoded protein is CASSQTRTSSYEQYF.

The chain uses TRBV14 and TRBJ1-2; D is possibly TRBD1 (6 bases). V gave up 4 bases and J gave up 6 bases, with 18 bases separating them. Germline loops: CDR1 SGHDN, CDR2 FVKESK. This CDR3 spans 15 amino acids. In nucleotides, the CDR3 is TGTGCCAGCAGCCGAGGACAGAGTATTAGGAATGGCTACACCTTC. Protein product: CASSRGQSIRNGYTF.

V is TRBV24-1 and J is TRBJ2-3; 14 bases map to TRBD2. CDR1 and CDR2 (germline): KGHDR, SFDVKD. The J segment lost 3 bases and the V segment lost 10 bases, leaving 11 bases of the junction unmatched. This CDR3 is 17 amino acids long. Written as DNA, the CDR3 is TGTGCCACAAGTTCGGGACTAGCGGGAGCGGTTACAGATACGCAGTATTTT. It specifies CATSSGLAGAVTDTQYF.